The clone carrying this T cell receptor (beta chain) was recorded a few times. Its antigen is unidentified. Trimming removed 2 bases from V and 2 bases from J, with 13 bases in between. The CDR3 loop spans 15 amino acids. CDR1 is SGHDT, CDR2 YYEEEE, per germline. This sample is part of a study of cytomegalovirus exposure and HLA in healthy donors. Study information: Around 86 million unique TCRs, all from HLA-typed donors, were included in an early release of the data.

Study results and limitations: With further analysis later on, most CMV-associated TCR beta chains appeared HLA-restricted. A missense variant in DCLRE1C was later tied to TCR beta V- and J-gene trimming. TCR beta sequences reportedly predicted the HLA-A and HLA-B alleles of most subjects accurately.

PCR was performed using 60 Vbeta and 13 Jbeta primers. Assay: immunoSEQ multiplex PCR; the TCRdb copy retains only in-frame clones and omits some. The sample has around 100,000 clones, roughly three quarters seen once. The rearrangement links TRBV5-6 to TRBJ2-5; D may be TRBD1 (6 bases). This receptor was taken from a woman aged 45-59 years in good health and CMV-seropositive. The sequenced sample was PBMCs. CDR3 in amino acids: CASSFRQDPQETQYF. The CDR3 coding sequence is TGTGCCAGCAGCTTCCGACAGGACCCACAAGAGACCCAGTACTTC.